One sample yielded the 15 T cell receptor beta chains listed below, sequenced in a study of T-cell reconstitution after alpha-beta-depleted transplantation in children. The library targeted TCRbeta and was prepared with unique molecular identifiers. TCRdb passed the PCR reads through MiXCR, listing each CDR3 protein once. The sample lists around 530,000 distinct CDR3 sequences; about 31% were seen once. The sequencing here drew on PBMCs from the stem cell graft donor, taken from the stem cell graft. The receptors originated from a human donor who donated a stem cell graft to a child with aplastic anemia.

The chain has TRBV4-3 and TRBJ2-1; 7 nucleotides align to TRBD2. This CDR3 contains 18 residues. CDR1 is LGHNA and CDR2 is YSLEER in the germline V gene. The trim removed 1 base at V and 7 bases at J, leaving 16 bases unmatched. The CDR3 DNA is TGCGCCAGCAGCCAAGTACCGGGGCCGGCGGGAGCGGAGAATGAGCAGTTCTTC. This encodes CASSQVPGPAGAENEQFF.

This clonotype showed up just a few times. V and J are TRBV29-1 and TRBJ2-2, with 7 bases aligning to TRBD2. The CDR3 spans 15 residues. Germline V gene sequence: CDR1 SQVTM, CDR2 ANQGSEA. With V trimmed by 7 bases and J by 2 bases, 10 bases remained unmatched. This chain's CDR3 is CSARRLAENTGELFF. The CDR3 DNA reads TGCAGCGCTAGGCGTCTAGCGGAAAACACCGGGGAGCTGTTTTTT.

This clonotype was detected a few times. The CDR3 loop reads CASTRVVNTEAFF. The CDR3 nucleotides are TGTGCCAGCACTCGCGTGGTTAACACTGAAGCTTTCTTT. The chain uses TRBV9 and TRBJ1-1; no definite D call. V shed 6 bases and J shed 2 bases, with 11 bases lying between them. CDR3 length: 13 residues. The germline V gene encodes CDR1 SGDLS and CDR2 YYNGEE.

The chain links TRBV10-3 to TRBJ2-3; no definite D call. CDR1 is ENHRY and CDR2 is SYGVKD in the germline V gene. The CDR3 is 14 amino acids. V was shortened by 0 bases and J by 5 bases, with 9 bases between the two germline ends. The CDR3 protein is CAISESASGDTQYF. The CDR3 DNA follows: TGTGCCATCAGTGAGTCGGCGTCCGGAGATACGCAGTATTTT.

The rearrangement joins TRBV7-2 to TRBJ2-1, with TRBD2 identical over 8 bases. The J segment lost 4 bases and the V segment lost 1 base, leaving 6 bases of the junction unmatched. The CDR3 totals 16 residues. Germline V gene sequence: CDR1 SGHTA, CDR2 FQGNSA. Written as DNA, the CDR3 is TGTGCCAGCAGCTTAGTGCCGGGAGGGTTATACAATGAGCAGTTCTTC. Translating it yields CASSLVPGGLYNEQFF.

This clonotype was found many times. For the CDR3, the DNA is TGTGCCAGCAGTGCGGGAGACACCGGGGAGCTGTTTTTT. Translating gives CASSAGDTGELFF. The J gene is TRBJ2-2, the V gene TRBV6-4, with D possibly TRBD2 on 6 matching bases. CDR3 length equals 13 residues. CDR1 and CDR2 (germline): MRHNA, SNTAGT. Trimming shortened V by 4 bases and J by 3 bases, and 6 bases separated the two germline ends.

The V call is TRBV6-1, the J call TRBJ2-7; D perhaps matches TRBD1 (5 bases). V was trimmed by 7 bases and J by 1 base, leaving 11 bases between them. The CDR3 consists of 13 residues. Germline CDR1 reads MNHNS; CDR2 reads SASEGT. The CDR3 loop reads CASINRNSYEQYV. In DNA form, the CDR3 reads TGTGCCAGCATCAACAGGAATTCCTACGAGCAGTACGTC.

Only a few counts were recorded for this clonotype. The chain combines TRBV20-1 with TRBJ2-1; no clear D gene. Trimming cost V 0 bases and J 3 bases, with 15 bases left between them. Germline loops: CDR1 DFQATT, CDR2 SNEGSKA (reference sequence). This CDR3 contains 16 residues. The CDR3 DNA follows: TGCAGTGCTAGAGATAGGGCCACCCCGTACTACAATGAGCAGTTCTTC. Translating gives CSARDRATPYYNEQFF.

The chain recombines TRBV5-1 with TRBJ2-7; 7 nucleotides line up with TRBD2. CDR3 length: 16 amino acids. The V segment lost 1 base and the J segment 0 bases; nucleotides outside the gene matches: 7. Germline assignment: CDR1 SGHRS and CDR2 YFSETQ. The CDR3 here is CASSLHPSGSSYEQYF. CDR3 coding DNA: TGCGCCAGCAGCTTGCACCCTAGCGGTAGCTCCTACGAGCAGTACTTC.

The chain recombines TRBV20-1 with TRBJ1-1; D is unclear. Trimming removed 0 bases at V and 2 bases at J, with 10 bases between. The CDR3 has 14 amino acids. CDR1 is DFQATT, CDR2 SNEGSKA, per germline (reference sequence). This CDR3 reads CSARDRVRNTEAFF. The DNA for the CDR3 is TGCAGTGCTAGAGATCGGGTGAGAAACACTGAAGCTTTCTTT.

This clonotype occurred a few times. The chain combines TRBV6-5 with TRBJ2-7; tentatively, D is TRBD1 or TRBD2 (5 bases each). This CDR3 contains 17 residues. The V end lost 0 bases, the J end lost 3 bases, and 18 bases lay between the germline ends. Germline CDR1 is MNHEY and CDR2 is SVGAGI. CDR3 protein: CASSYSMGDRLLYEQYF. The CDR3 DNA reads as TGTGCCAGCAGTTACTCGATGGGGGACCGATTGCTCTACGAGCAGTACTTC.

The V and J genes are TRBV7-9 and TRBJ1-4; possibly TRBD1 for D (5 bases). Trimming stripped 2 bases from V and 8 bases from J, with 15 bases between. The CDR3 has 15 amino acids. Germline CDR1 and CDR2: SEHNR and FQNEAQ (reference sequence). The CDR3 reads CASSLRTPSGEKLFF. The CDR3 DNA sequence: TGTGCCAGCAGCTTAAGGACTCCCTCAGGGGAAAAACTGTTTTTT.

The V call is TRBV7-2, the J call TRBJ2-1; tentatively, D is TRBD1 (5 bases). This CDR3 has 15 residues. V was cut by 8 bases and J by 0 bases, with 14 bases left in between. Germline V gene data show CDR1 as SGHTA and CDR2 as FQGNSA. CDR3 DNA sequence: TGTGCCAGCGTCAGGGCAGTAAGCTCCTACAATGAGCAGTTCTTC. Translation: CASVRAVSSYNEQFF.

This clonotype was seen only a few times. The chain uses TRBV20-1 and TRBJ2-4; perhaps TRBD1 as D (6 bases). This CDR3 contains 12 residues. The germline V gene has CDR1 DFQATT and CDR2 SNEGSKA (reference sequence). The CDR3 reads CGAPGHKNIQYF. Here the CDR3 DNA reads TGCGGGGCCCCGGGACACAAAAACATTCAGTACTTC.

V is TRBV25-1 and J is TRBJ2-5; 12 bases fit TRBD1. V was clipped by 3 bases and J by 4 bases; unmatched bases: 6. In germline, CDR1 is MGHDK, CDR2 SYGVNS. The CDR3 is 16 residues long. The CDR3 coding sequence is TGTGCCAGCAGTGATGTTGGGACAGGGGGCAGAGAGACCCAGTACTTC. It specifies CASSDVGTGGRETQYF.